This T cell receptor (beta chain) derives from a study of blood T cell repertoires in COVID-19. Study-level information: Material from acute and convalescent COVID-19 was sourced from the United States, Italy and Spain.

The V and J ends lost 4 bases and 2 bases, in that order; junction bases with no gene match: 1. This CDR3 has 13 residues. Germline V CDR1 and CDR2: SGDLS, YYNGEE. Clones were sequenced by immunoSEQ multiplex PCR, and TCRdb holds only the in-frame ones, with some missing. This sample has 68,000 or so clones; 80% to 90% occur once, and the top ten carry approximately 7.4%. The chain couples TRBV9 to TRBJ1-2; 8 nucleotides line up with TRBD1. Input material: peripheral blood. The TCR sequence derives from a man between 45 and 60 years old with active COVID-19. CDR3 loop: CASSRDRNYGYTF. The CDR3 DNA reads as TGTGCCAGCAGCCGGGACAGGAACTATGGCTACACCTTC.